This T cell receptor beta chain is from a study of T cell responses to AZD1222 COVID-19 vaccine. Study summary: Analyses pooled second doses at about 4 or about 12 weeks. General study findings and limits: Targets within unmutated variant regions were reportedly found for nearly half of spike-specific TCRs. At baseline, seropositivity was found in only 5 to 7 AZD1222 recipients.

The table came from immunoSEQ multiplex PCR; TCRdb's copy has only in-frame clones and leaves some out. The table shows 150,000 or so clones, with around 86% occurring only once. The CDR3 runs to 14 residues. V gave up 3 bases and J gave up 4 bases, with 12 bases separating them. CDR1 is KGHSH and CDR2 is LQKENI in the germline V gene. About this clone itself: Its antigen is not known.

This clonotype was obtained from an adult in good health. The source material was peripheral blood, sampled on day 0 of AZD1222 vaccination. The chain couples TRBV18 to TRBJ1-1; D ambiguous. The CDR3 nucleotides read TGTGCCAGCTCACCCTCTGGGTCAGGCACTGAAGCTTTCTTT. This codes for CASSPSGSGTEAFF.